This record covers a single T cell receptor beta chain. Antigen specificity is unknown. Together with a sample-barcoded 5' primer, a J-beta primer mix was included in a second PCR lasting roughly 6 to 12 cycles. TCRdb called the 5' RACE reads again in MiXCR, with one record for every CDR3 protein. This table holds about 1.4 million distinct CDR3 sequences, 59% found once. Germline V gene lookup returns CDR1 MNHNY and CDR2 SVGAGI (reference sequence). The length of the CDR3 is 15 residues. V was cut by 4 bases and J by 7 bases, with 17 bases left in between. The data originate from a study of blood T cells in healthy people across ages. Study-level points and caveats: Estimates of diversity drawn from one million T cells were considered underestimates. Among long-lived donors, naive CD4+ cells were more numerous and diversity higher than in aged donors.

Sequencing used blood. V is TRBV6-6 and J is TRBJ2-4, with D possibly TRBD1 on 6 matching bases. This receptor was taken from a man between 18 and 35 years old in good health. The CDR3: CASSFSRRGRNIQYF. The CDR3 DNA reads TGTGCCAGCAGTTTTTCACGCAGGGGCCGGAACATTCAGTACTTC.